One and the same sample provided the 27 T cell receptor beta chains below, sequenced in a study of blood T cell repertoires in COVID-19 (dated by TCRdb to the early 2020s). The library was made by the immunoSEQ multiplex PCR assay. The clones in this table, taken by TCRdb from immuneACCESS, are in-frame only. Not every clone is retained; where verified, under half of the shortfall comes from an unresolved V gene, and the cause of the rest is unknown. For this sample there are hundreds of thousands of clones; around 87% appear just once. The biggest ten clones account for over 6% of the sample. Sequences were obtained from peripheral blood. Every receptor here comes from a woman aged 45-65 years with COVID-19, enrolled during active disease.

This clone was observed once. The V and J genes are TRBV7-8 and TRBJ2-2; a possible D gene is TRBD2 (6 bases). Looked up from germline, CDR1 is SGHVS and CDR2 is FQNEAQ. The CDR3 extends over 15 amino acids. V was clipped by 5 bases and J by 4 bases, with 14 bases between them. The CDR3 sequence: CASSPRDFVTGELFF. The CDR3 nucleotides read TGTGCCAGCAGCCCCCGGGACTTCGTCACCGGGGAGCTGTTTTTT.

The chain is built from TRBV5-6 and TRBJ2-2, with D perhaps TRBD2 (5 bases). The germline gives CDR1 SGHDT, CDR2 YYEEEE. This CDR3 comprises 15 residues. The V end was cut by 0 bases, the J end by 3 bases, with 9 bases between. CDR3 protein: CASSLVTRDTGELFF. CDR3 DNA: TGTGCCAGCAGCTTGGTAACTAGAGACACCGGGGAGCTGTTTTTT.

The rearrangement uses TRBV7-2 and TRBJ2-2; perhaps TRBD2 as D (5 bases). The CDR3 covers 16 residues. CDR1 and CDR2 (germline): SGHTA, FQGNSA. V lost 0 bases and J 1 base, leaving 9 bases between the germline ends. Here the CDR3 reads CASSLAPGLNTGELFF. In DNA, the CDR3 is TGTGCCAGCAGCTTAGCCCCCGGACTGAACACCGGGGAGCTGTTTTTT.

The genes are TRBV5-5 and TRBJ1-1; TRBD1 matches 7 bases. J gave up 0 bases and V 3 bases, and 5 bases lay outside the gene matches. The CDR3 covers 15 residues. Looked up from germline, CDR1 is SGHKS and CDR2 is YYEKEE (reference sequence). CDR3 protein: CASSWQGQLNTEAFF. The CDR3 DNA reads as TGTGCCAGCAGCTGGCAGGGACAGCTGAACACTGAAGCTTTCTTT.

This clone was seen only once. CDR3 region: CASSLRAPGQGAAYYGYTF. In DNA, the CDR3 is TGCGCCAGCAGCCTGCGCGCCCCGGGACAGGGGGCTGCGTACTATGGCTACACCTTC. The genes are TRBV5-1 and TRBJ1-2; 12 bases line up with TRBD1. CDR3 length: 19 amino acids. The trim removed 4 bases at V and 3 bases at J, leaving 16 bases unmatched. CDR1 and CDR2 (germline): SGHRS, YFSETQ.

The chain links TRBV4-3 to TRBJ2-1, with 10 nucleotides matching TRBD2. Germline V gene lookup returns CDR1 LGHNA and CDR2 YSLEER. CDR3 length: 18 amino acids. V was clipped by 1 base and J by 9 bases; unmatched bases: 15. As DNA, the CDR3 is TGCGCCAGCAGCCAAGTCAGTCTAGCGGGGGACCCAGGAGGTGAGCAGTTCTTC. This encodes CASSQVSLAGDPGGEQFF.

The V gene is TRBV10-1, the J gene TRBJ2-1; 12 positions agree with TRBD2. This CDR3 spans 14 amino acids. The J segment lost 7 bases and the V segment lost 2 bases, leaving 0 bases of the junction unmatched. Per germline, CDR1 WNHNN and CDR2 SYGVQD (reference sequence). The CDR3 coding sequence is TGCGCCAGCAGTGAGGGACTAGCGGGGAATGAGCAGTTCTTC. Translating gives CASSEGLAGNEQFF.

This clone was counted a single time. The chain's CDR3 is CASSHTGTPGQPQHF. CDR3 DNA sequence: TGTGCCAGCAGCCATACAGGGACCCCAGGCCAGCCCCAGCATTTT. The rearrangement joins TRBV7-9 to TRBJ1-5; a possible D gene is TRBD1 (6 bases). The CDR3 is 15 amino acids. Germline CDR1 and CDR2: SEHNR and FQNEAQ (reference sequence). Deletions cut 5 bases from V and 7 bases from J, with 18 bases between.

The genes are TRBV5-8 and TRBJ1-3; TRBD1 matches at 7 bases. Germline CDR1 reads SGHTS; CDR2 reads YDEGEE. Trimming took 4 bases from V and 0 from J; bases not matched to a gene: 10. There are 17 residues in the CDR3. CDR3 amino acids: CASSLPGQSISGNTIYF. Here the CDR3 DNA reads TGTGCCAGCAGCCTTCCGGGACAGAGTATCTCTGGAAACACCATATATTTT.

This rearrangement joins TRBV5-6 to TRBJ1-4; D possibly corresponds to TRBD1 (5 bases). The germline gives CDR1 SGHDT, CDR2 YYEEEE. CDR3 length equals 16 residues. Trimming removed 1 base at V and 8 bases at J, with 18 bases between. Here the CDR3 reads CASSLTGTENVEKLFF. CDR3 coding DNA: TGTGCCAGCAGCTTGACAGGAACCGAGAACGTCGAAAAACTGTTTTTT.

V and J are TRBV5-1 and TRBJ1-1; D remains ambiguous. The V end lost 3 bases, the J end lost 5 bases, and 17 bases lay between the germline ends. In germline, CDR1 is SGHRS, CDR2 YFSETQ. CDR3 length equals 15 residues. CDR3 nucleotide sequence: TGCGCCAGCAGCTCCCAGGCGACGGGGATAACTGAAGCTTTCTTT. Translating it yields CASSSQATGITEAFF.

As concerns this clone: The sample carries other DNA sequences with the same CDR3. V is TRBV19 and J is TRBJ1-3; D is ambiguous. Germline CDR1 and CDR2: LNHDA and SQIVND (reference sequence). There are 13 residues in the CDR3. V lost 6 bases, J lost 7 bases, and 13 bases lay in between. The CDR3 region is CASSSRGGNTIYF. CDR3 DNA: TGTGCCAGTAGCTCCCGGGGAGGGAACACCATATATTTT.

This clone was seen only once. This chain links TRBV19 with TRBJ1-2; weak D call: TRBD1 (5 bases). CDR1 and CDR2 from the germline V gene are LNHDA and SQIVND (reference sequence). The CDR3 is 14 residues long. Trimming removed 7 bases from V and 3 bases from J, with 15 bases in between. The CDR3 nucleotides read TGTGCCAGTACCGCAGGGTCGGCAGACTATGGCTACACCTTC. Protein sequence: CASTAGSADYGYTF.

CDR3 loop: CASSPGGELFF. CDR3 bases: TGTGCCAGCAGCCCCGGGGGGGAGCTGTTTTTT. The rearrangement links TRBV7-3 to TRBJ2-2; no clear D. The CDR3 runs to 11 residues. In germline, CDR1 is SGHTA, CDR2 FQGTGA. Trimming removed 5 bases at V and 8 bases at J, with 6 bases between. Combining the CDR3 with reference TRBV7-3 and TRBJ2-2 gives the whole variable domain GAGVSQTPSNKVTEKGKYVELRCDPISGHTALYWYRQSLGQGPEFLIYFQGTGAADDSGLPNDRFFAVRPEGSVSTLKIQRTERGDSAVYLCASSPGGELFFGEGSRLTVL.

The rearrangement joins TRBV19 to TRBJ2-1; 8 nucleotides align to TRBD1. V was pared by 4 bases and J by 8 bases, with 7 bases of the junction left unmatched. The V gene's germline CDR1 is LNHDA and CDR2 SQIVND (reference sequence). The CDR3 has 14 residues. The CDR3 reads CASSKDRVLYEQFF. For the CDR3, the DNA is TGTGCCAGTAGTAAGGACAGGGTGTTATATGAGCAGTTCTTC. Complete variable domain (other parts from reference TRBV19 and TRBJ2-1): DGGITQSPKYLFRKEGQNVTLSCEQNLNHDAMYWYRQDPGQGLRLIYYSQIVNDFQKGDIAEGYSVSREKKESFPLTVTSAQKNPTAFYLCASSKDRVLYEQFFGPGTRLTVL.

V and J are TRBV30 and TRBJ2-7, with 9 positions matching TRBD1. The CDR3 has 15 amino acids. CDR1 is GTSNPN and CDR2 is SVGIG in the germline V gene (reference sequence). The J segment lost 5 bases and the V segment lost 4 bases, leaving 12 bases of the junction unmatched. CDR3 sequence (DNA): TGTGCCTGGAATCCCTTCGCGACAGGGGGAAACGAGCAGTACTTC. Protein sequence: CAWNPFATGGNEQYF.

The chain joins TRBV28 to TRBJ1-2; 9 bases map to TRBD1. The CDR3 sequence is 16 residues long. V was clipped by 6 bases and J by 0 bases; unmatched bases: 8. Germline V gene lookup returns CDR1 MDHEN and CDR2 SYDVKM. The DNA of the CDR3 is TGTGCCAGCAGCGTCGGGACAGGGAAAGCTAACTATGGCTACACCTTC. Translating gives CASSVGTGKANYGYTF.

This chain joins TRBV19 and TRBJ1-3; possibly TRBD1 for D (5 bases). CDR3 length: 12 residues. Trimming left V 10 bases short and J 7 bases short, with 14 bases between. CDR1 and CDR2 from the germline V gene are LNHDA and SQIVND (reference sequence). In nucleotides, the CDR3 is TGTGCCACGGGACTTAATGGTAACACCATATATTTT. As protein: CATGLNGNTIYF.

The chain employs TRBV7-2 and TRBJ2-1, with TRBD2 matching over 9 bases. V trimming: 5 bases; J trimming: 4 bases; junction bases outside the gene matches: 6. Germline values: CDR1 SGHTA, CDR2 FQGNSA. CDR3 length: 15 residues. The CDR3 here is CASSPRTSEYNEQFF. CDR3 DNA sequence: TGTGCCAGCAGCCCGAGGACTAGCGAGTACAATGAGCAGTTCTTC.

The chain is built from TRBV27 and TRBJ1-2; 7 nucleotides line up with TRBD1. The CDR3 totals 13 residues. Germline trimming cut 6 bases from V and 3 bases from J; bases unmatched to any gene: 4. Per germline, CDR1 MNHEY and CDR2 SMNVEV (reference sequence). CDR3 nucleotides: TGTGCCAGCAGGGGACAGTTTTACTATGGCTACACCTTC. It is translated as CASRGQFYYGYTF.

The chain is built from TRBV2 and TRBJ2-1, with 15 nucleotides matching TRBD2. CDR1 is SNHLY, CDR2 FYNNEI, per germline. The CDR3 length is 15 residues. The ends lost 7 bases at V and 6 bases at J; junction bases unmatched: 4. CDR3 coding DNA: TGTGCCAGCATCCCGGGACTAGCGGGAGGCAATGAGCAGTTCTTC. It encodes CASIPGLAGGNEQFF.

This chain uses TRBV3-1 (or the pseudogene TRBV3-2) with TRBJ2-2; D possibly corresponds to TRBD1 (6 bases). Germline V gene lookup returns CDR1 LGHDT and CDR2 YNNKEL (reference sequence). This CDR3 is built from 15 residues. The ends were cut back, 5 bases at V and 1 base at J, with 11 bases in the middle. Written as DNA, the CDR3 is TGTGCCAGCAGCTCCCGGGACATGAACACCGGGGAGCTGTTTTTT. Translated: CASSSRDMNTGELFF.

The V and J genes are TRBV18 and TRBJ2-2, with D perhaps TRBD1 (5 bases). The CDR3 spans 17 residues. Trimming left V 4 bases short and J 4 bases short, with 19 bases between. Germline V gene lookup returns CDR1 KGHSH and CDR2 LQKENI. CDR3 residues: CASSHDAGLLITGELFF. The CDR3, as DNA: TGTGCCAGCTCACACGATGCAGGGCTCCTAATCACCGGGGAGCTGTTTTTT.

V and J are TRBV3-1 (or the pseudogene TRBV3-2) and TRBJ1-2; D possibly corresponds to TRBD1 (6 bases). Germline V gene sequence: CDR1 LGHDT, CDR2 YNNKEL (reference sequence). With 6 bases removed from V and 8 bases from J, the gap between germline ends came to 19 bases. The CDR3 extends over 14 amino acids. In DNA, the CDR3 is TGTGCCAGCAGACTCACAGGGTCTATTTGGGGCTACACCTTC. Translating gives CASRLTGSIWGYTF.

The V and J genes are TRBV5-1 and TRBJ2-2; the match to TRBD2 covers 11 bases. Per the germline V gene, CDR1 is SGHRS and CDR2 is YFSETQ. V shed 6 bases and J 7 bases; nucleotides not matched to a gene: 8. CDR3 length: 15 amino acids. Written as DNA, the CDR3 is TGCGCCAGCAATTTAGCGGGAGGGCCGGTCGGGGAGCTGTTTTTT. Its protein is CASNLAGGPVGELFF.

The chain combines TRBV27 with TRBJ1-6; 8 nucleotides align to TRBD1. Germline V gives CDR1 MNHEY, CDR2 SMNVEV (reference sequence). The J segment lost 10 bases and the V segment lost 0 bases, leaving 8 bases of the junction unmatched. This CDR3 has 16 amino acids. This CDR3 is CASSLSQGAAGSPLHF. DNA for the CDR3: TGTGCCAGCAGTTTATCGCAGGGGGCCGCTGGGTCACCCCTCCACTTT.

The genes are TRBV7-9 and TRBJ2-5; 10 bases are a match to TRBD1. Trimming took 7 bases from V and 5 from J; bases not matched to a gene: 7. This CDR3 is 14 amino acids long. Germline V gene data show CDR1 as SEHNR and CDR2 as FQNEAQ (reference sequence). The CDR3 spells CASTRQGAGETQYF. Here the CDR3 DNA reads TGTGCCAGCACCAGACAGGGGGCGGGCGAGACCCAGTACTTC.